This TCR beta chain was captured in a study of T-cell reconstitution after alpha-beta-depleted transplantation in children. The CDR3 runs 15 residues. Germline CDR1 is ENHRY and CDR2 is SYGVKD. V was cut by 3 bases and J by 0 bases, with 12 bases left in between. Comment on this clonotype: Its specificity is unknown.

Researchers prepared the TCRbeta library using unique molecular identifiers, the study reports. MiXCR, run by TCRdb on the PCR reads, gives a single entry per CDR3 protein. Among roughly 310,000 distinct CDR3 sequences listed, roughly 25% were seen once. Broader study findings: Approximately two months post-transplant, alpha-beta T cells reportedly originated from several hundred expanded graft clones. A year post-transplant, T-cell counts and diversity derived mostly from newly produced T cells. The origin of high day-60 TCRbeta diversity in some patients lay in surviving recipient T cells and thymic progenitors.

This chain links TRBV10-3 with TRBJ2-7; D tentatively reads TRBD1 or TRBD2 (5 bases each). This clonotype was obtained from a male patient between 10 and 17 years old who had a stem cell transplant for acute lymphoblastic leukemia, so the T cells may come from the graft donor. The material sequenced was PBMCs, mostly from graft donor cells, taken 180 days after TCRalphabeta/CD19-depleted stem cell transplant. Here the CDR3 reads CAISDSGTASYEQYF. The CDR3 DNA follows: TGTGCCATCAGTGACTCCGGGACGGCCTCCTACGAGCAGTACTTC.